This T cell receptor (beta chain) is drawn from a study of MAIT cells during Salmonella Paratyphi A infection (dated by TCRdb to about 2017). Overall study results and their limits: Compared with healthy controls, diagnosed volunteers had more expansion or contraction among the top five MAIT clonotypes (around 0.5 versus 0.13), a finding that suggests the repertoire is reshaped by infection. Although the availability of volunteer samples limited sample sizes, the sizes were judged adequate for detecting differences between groups. MAIT TRBV usage was oligoclonal with a preference for TRBV20 and TRBV6, and infection appeared not to change this usage.

The sample's time point label is to be understood as: healthy control first sampling. MAIT cells were defined as Valpha7.2+ CD161+ T cells and identified and sorted by flow cytometry. Healthy adult controls were laboratory volunteers or leukocyte cones from the national blood and transplant service. Between about 4,500 and 10,000 MAIT cells per sample were sorted directly into RNAqueous-Micro lysis buffer for RNA extraction. To control for MAIT repertoire stability, healthy controls who were not challenged were sampled two times, roughly 20 days apart. Lymphoprep gradient centrifugation was used to isolate peripheral blood mononuclear cells from both the blood samples and the leukocyte cones. Sorting was done on either a BD FACSAria Fusion or a BD FACSAria III sorter. CDR1 is given as DFQATT and CDR2 as SNEGSKA, both from the germline V gene (reference sequence). The CDR3 spans 16 residues, from the cysteine through the phenylalanine. The entry retains the CDR3 DNA only, 48 bases that are in frame from base 1.

Receptors were amplified or captured by 5' RACE. TCRbeta was amplified in two PCR rounds using Phusion High-Fidelity polymerase, and the primers carried sample-specific barcodes. To build the TCRbeta libraries, template-switch cDNA synthesis was carried out using SMARTScribe reverse transcriptase along with a TRBC-specific primer. After barcoding, samples were pooled and then prepared using the NEBNext Ultra DNA Library Prep Kit for Illumina. The libraries were sequenced on an Illumina MiSeq using the MiSeq reagent kit v2, 300 cycles. The source study handled its data this way. Reads were demultiplexed by barcode with Jemultiplexer and were aligned with MiTCR using default parameters. VDJtools filtered out non-functional sequences; clonotypes were defined by amino acid sequence, with frequencies based on assigned sequence reads. In the clonal space homeostasis analysis, clonotypes were binned by frequency as over-represented (0.05-1), large, medium and small. Starting from the raw public reads, TCRdb applied fastp trimming at Q25, assembled clones with MiXCR and retained in-frame beta chains. Merged by CDR3 protein, the rows form single entries marked with the most common genes and DNA. For this entry, the V and J calls and clone size follow TCRdb and not the study's own pipeline. In this sample the table shows 350 to 500 distinct CDR3 sequences, roughly 46% of which occur a single time. Of the sample, approximately 37% is held by the ten largest clones.

On this clonotype: The specificity of this receptor is unknown. Base qualities were left out, and no much larger clone turns up one base away.

The specimen was MAIT cells from PBMCs. Rearrangement joined TRBV20-1 to TRBJ2-2; 7 central nucleotides agree with TRBD2. The source of this sequence is an adult in good health. The nucleotide sequence is given as TGCAGGGAGAGAGATTTAGAGGGAGGGGACACCGGGGAGCTGTTTTTT. The translation is CRERDLEGGDTGELFF.